The 8 T cell receptor beta chains below all came from one sample that was sequenced in a study of T cell clonality in common variable immunodeficiency (dated by TCRdb to about 2015). The library was generated by the immunoSEQ multiplex PCR assay. TCRdb carries this immuneACCESS record with in-frame sequences only. Its versions omit some clonotypes, under half of them owing to an unresolved V gene in the studies checked, with the rest unexplained. The table records about 42,000 clones for this sample, and not one of them appears only once. The ten largest clones take up approximately 1.4% of the sample. Input material: peripheral blood mononuclear cells. The receptors originated from a person aged 18-69 years in good health.

This clone was counted many times. The CDR3 here is CSVDGRAPTDTQYF. The part of the CDR3 DNA that was read is TGCAGCGTTGATGGGCGGGCACCAACAGATACG. The chain uses TRBV29-1 and TRBJ2-3; possibly TRBD2 for D (5 bases). Read sequence stops 3 residues before the CDR3 end, and the germline J gene provides the missing end. V lost 3 bases and J lost 3, with 13 bases in between. Germline assignment: CDR1 SQVTM and CDR2 ANQGSEA. The CDR3 consists of 14 residues.

Many counts were recorded for this clone. Read coverage stops 3 residues before the CDR3 terminus; the germline J gene supplies the remainder. The chain uses TRBV20-1 and TRBJ2-5, with D possibly TRBD1 on 6 matching bases. The CDR3 covers 12 residues. Per the germline V gene, CDR1 is DFQATT and CDR2 is SNEGSKA (reference sequence). Trimming stripped 5 bases from V and 3 bases from J, with 10 bases between. The CDR3 bases that were read are TGCAGTGCTCGGACAGTAAAAGAGACC. It translates to CSARTVKET. In full, the CDR3 reads CSARTVKETQYF.

There are many counts of this clone. The sequence runs out 3 residues before the end of the CDR3; the remainder is reconstructed from the germline J gene. This rearrangement joins TRBV20-1 to TRBJ2-5; possibly TRBD2 for D (6 bases). V lost 6 bases and J 5 bases, leaving 16 bases between the germline ends. This CDR3 region has 13 residues. The germline CDR1 and CDR2 sequences are DFQATT and SNEGSKA (reference sequence). This CDR3 reads CSAQTPGRETQYF. The part of the CDR3 DNA that was read is TGCAGTGCGCAGACCCCGGGGAGGGAGACC.

This clone was observed many times. From the germline J gene comes the end of the CDR3, since the read stops 3 residues before it. The chain couples TRBV20-1 to TRBJ2-3; 13 bases line up with TRBD2. This CDR3 has 16 amino acids. Germline trimming cut 3 bases from V and 5 bases from J; bases unmatched to any gene: 8. The germline gives CDR1 DFQATT, CDR2 SNEGSKA (reference sequence). The CDR3 here is CSASPTSGRGGDTQYF. The covered CDR3 bases are TGCAGTGCTAGTCCAACTAGCGGGAGGGGAGGAGATACG.

Many counts were recorded for this clone. The missing CDR3 end, 3 residues past where the read stops, is filled in from the germline J gene. The chain couples TRBV28 to TRBJ1-6; unclear D gene. Germline V lookup: CDR1 MDHEN, CDR2 SYDVKM. With 2 bases removed from V and 10 bases from J, the gap between germline ends came to 15 bases. CDR3 length: 15 residues. The covered CDR3 bases are TGTGCCAGCAGTTTACCGGGGAGGGAAGGGTCACCC. Its translation is CASSLPGREGSP. The whole CDR3 protein reads CASSLPGREGSPLHF.

This clone was observed a handful of times. The read ends 3 residues before the CDR3 terminus; that terminus is restored from the germline J gene. The chain links TRBV20-1 to TRBJ1-1; D is possibly TRBD1 (6 bases). This CDR3 has 14 residues. V was shortened by 5 bases and J by 6 bases, with 19 bases between the two germline ends. The V gene's germline CDR1 is DFQATT and CDR2 SNEGSKA (reference sequence). The part of the CDR3 DNA that was read is TGCAGTGCTGGGGGCCCGGGTAACCCAGCTGAA. This encodes CSAGGPGNPAE. The CDR3 in its entirety is CSAGGPGNPAEAFF.

A note on this clone: A much larger clone sits a single nucleotide away, making a read error possible. The read comes to an end 3 residues before the CDR3 does, leaving the germline J gene to fill in the end. The chain is built from TRBV7-9 and TRBJ2-7; 7 bases match TRBD1. This CDR3 spans 13 amino acids. Per the germline V gene, CDR1 is SEHNR and CDR2 is FQNEAQ (reference sequence). CDR3 in amino acids: CSSSQGQTYEQYF. CDR3 DNA, as far as it was read: TGTTCCAGCAGCCAGGGACAGACCTACGAG. The full variable domain, completed using reference TRBV7-9 and TRBJ2-7, is DTGVSQNPRHKITKRGQNVTFRCDPISEHNRLYWYRQTLGQGPEFLTYFQNEAQLEKSRLLSDRFSAERPKGSFSTLEIQRTEQGDSAMYLCSSSQGQTYEQYFGPGTRLTVT.

This clone was observed a handful of times. The read halts 3 residues ahead of the CDR3 end, with the missing end drawn from the germline J gene. V is TRBV5-6 and J is TRBJ2-7; 7 bases are shared with TRBD1. Germline V gene lookup returns CDR1 SGHDT and CDR2 YYEEEE. This CDR3 is 14 amino acids long. V trimming: 3 bases; J trimming: 2 bases; junction bases outside the gene matches: 5. CDR3 bases read: TGTGCCAGCAGCTATCCGGGACAGACCTACGAG. It translates to CASSYPGQTYE. The whole CDR3 is CASSYPGQTYEQYF.